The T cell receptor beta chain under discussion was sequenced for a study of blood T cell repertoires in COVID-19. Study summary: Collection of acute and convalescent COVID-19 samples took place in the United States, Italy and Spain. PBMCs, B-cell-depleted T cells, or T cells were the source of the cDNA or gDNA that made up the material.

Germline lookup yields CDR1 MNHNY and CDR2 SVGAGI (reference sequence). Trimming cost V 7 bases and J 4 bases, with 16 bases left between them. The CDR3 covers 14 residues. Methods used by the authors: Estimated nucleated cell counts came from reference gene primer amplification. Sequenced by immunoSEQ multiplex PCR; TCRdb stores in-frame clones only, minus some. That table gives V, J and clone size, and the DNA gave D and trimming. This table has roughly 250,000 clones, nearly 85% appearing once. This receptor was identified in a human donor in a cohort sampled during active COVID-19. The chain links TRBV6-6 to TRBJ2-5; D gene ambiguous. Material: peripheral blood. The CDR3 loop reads CASISYLAPETQYF. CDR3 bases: TGTGCCAGCATCTCCTATTTAGCCCCAGAGACCCAGTACTTC.